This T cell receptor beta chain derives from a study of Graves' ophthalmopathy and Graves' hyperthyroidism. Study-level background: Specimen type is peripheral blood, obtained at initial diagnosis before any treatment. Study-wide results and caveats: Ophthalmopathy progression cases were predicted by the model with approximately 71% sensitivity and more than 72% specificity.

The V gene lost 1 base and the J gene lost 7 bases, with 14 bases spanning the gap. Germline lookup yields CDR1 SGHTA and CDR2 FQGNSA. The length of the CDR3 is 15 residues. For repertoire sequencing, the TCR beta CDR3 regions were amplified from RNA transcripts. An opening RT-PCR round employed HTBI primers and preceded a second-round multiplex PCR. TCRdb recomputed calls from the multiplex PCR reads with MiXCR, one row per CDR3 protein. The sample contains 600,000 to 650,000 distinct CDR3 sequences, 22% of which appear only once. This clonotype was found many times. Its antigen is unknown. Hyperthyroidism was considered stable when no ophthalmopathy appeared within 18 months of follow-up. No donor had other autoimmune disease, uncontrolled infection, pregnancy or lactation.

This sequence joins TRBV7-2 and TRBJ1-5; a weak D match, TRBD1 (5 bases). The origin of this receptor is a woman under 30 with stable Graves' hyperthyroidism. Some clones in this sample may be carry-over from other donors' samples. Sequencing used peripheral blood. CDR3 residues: CASSLGRAAGQPQHF. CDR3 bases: TGTGCCAGCAGCTTAGGGAGAGCGGCAGGGCAGCCCCAGCATTTT.